This T cell receptor beta chain was captured by sequencing in a study of control samples from healthy donors and cancer patients. There are 16 residues in the CDR3. V lost 7 bases to trimming and J lost 4 bases; unmatched junction nucleotides: 13. The V gene's germline CDR1 is SNHLY and CDR2 FYNNEI. Assay: immunoSEQ multiplex PCR; the TCRdb copy retains only in-frame clones and omits some. The repertoire includes roughly 160,000 clones, around 94% of them detected once, and 13% to 15% sits in the top ten. The sequence derives from a man between 60 and 75 years old with colorectal cancer. This chain joins TRBV2 and TRBJ2-3; 8 bases align to TRBD1. The sequenced sample consisted of PBMCs. The CDR3 spells CASILTGGYVSDTQYF. CDR3 sequence (DNA): TGTGCCAGCATCCTAACAGGGGGGTATGTGTCAGATACGCAGTATTTT.